This T cell receptor beta chain stems from a study of molecular identifiers for immune sequencing clone quantification. Concerning this clonotype itself: This clone may be a read error of a much larger clone one base away.

Trimming took off 6 bases at V and 1 base at J, with 13 bases between the two ends. There are 14 residues in the CDR3. Each CDR3 protein is one row after TCRdb ran MiXCR on the PCR reads. This sample carries 9,500 to 15,000 distinct CDR3 sequences, about 20% of them seen once, and the ten largest clones take approximately 1.5%. V usage is TRBV12-3 or TRBV12-4 and J usage is TRBJ2-7; D is unresolved. Source material: naive CD8+ T cells from blood, with Jurkat cell RNA spiked in. The subset was: FACS-sorted CD8+CD4-CCR7+CD45RA+ naive T cells. This TCR derives from a human donor in good health. Some libraries in this study had Jurkat cell RNA spiked in. CDR3 in amino acids: CASSPDGSSYEQYF. CDR3 nucleotides: TGTGCCAGCAGCCCGGACGGAAGTTCCTACGAGCAGTACTTC.